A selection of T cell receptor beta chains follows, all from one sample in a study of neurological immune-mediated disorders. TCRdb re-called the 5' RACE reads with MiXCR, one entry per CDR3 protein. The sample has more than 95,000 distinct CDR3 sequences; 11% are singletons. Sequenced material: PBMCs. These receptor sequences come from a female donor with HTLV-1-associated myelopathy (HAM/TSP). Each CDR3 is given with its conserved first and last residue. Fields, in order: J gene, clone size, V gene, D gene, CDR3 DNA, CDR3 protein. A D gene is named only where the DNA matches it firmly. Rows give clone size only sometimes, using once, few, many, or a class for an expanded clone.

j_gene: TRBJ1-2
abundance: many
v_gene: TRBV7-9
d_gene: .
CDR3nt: TGTGCCAGCAGCTTAGCAGGTCCTGTTACAGCTTCTAACTATGGCTACACCTTC
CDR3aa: CASSLAGPVTASNYGYTF

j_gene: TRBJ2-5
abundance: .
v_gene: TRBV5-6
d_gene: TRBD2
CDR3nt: TGTGCCAGCAGCTCACTAGCGGGGGTACGAGAGACCCAGTACTTC
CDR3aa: CASSSLAGVRETQYF

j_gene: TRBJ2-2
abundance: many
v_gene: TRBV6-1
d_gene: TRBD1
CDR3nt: TGTGCCAGCAAAAGGGACAGGGATAGTGGAACCGGGGAGCTGTTTTTT
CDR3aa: CASKRDRDSGTGELFF

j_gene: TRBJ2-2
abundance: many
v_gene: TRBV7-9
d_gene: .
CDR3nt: TGTGCCAGCACCCCCCGGGTTCTAAACACCGGGGAGCTGTTTTTT
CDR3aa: CASTPRVLNTGELFF

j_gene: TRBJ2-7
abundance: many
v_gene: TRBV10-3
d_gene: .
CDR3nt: TGTGCCATCAGAGGGATGGGGGCCGGGTTAGAGCAGTACTTC
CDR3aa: CAIRGMGAGLEQYF

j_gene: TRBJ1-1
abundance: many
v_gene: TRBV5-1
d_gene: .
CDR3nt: TGCGCCAGCAGCTTGGGCGGGAAGACTGAAGCTTTCTTT
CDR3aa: CASSLGGKTEAFF

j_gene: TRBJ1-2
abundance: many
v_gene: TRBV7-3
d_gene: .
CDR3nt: TGTGCCAGCAGATCGACGGGTGGATCGGGCTACACCTTC
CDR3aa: CASRSTGGSGYTF

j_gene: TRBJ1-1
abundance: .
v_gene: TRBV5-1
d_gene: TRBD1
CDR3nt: TGCGCCAGCAGCTTGGTGTGGGCAGGGGGCAACACTGAAGCTTTCTTT
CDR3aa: CASSLVWAGGNTEAFF

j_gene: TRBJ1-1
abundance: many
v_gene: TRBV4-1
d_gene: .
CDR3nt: TGCGCCAGCAGCCAAGATCCCTCTCAAGGCACTGAAGCTTTCTTT
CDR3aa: CASSQDPSQGTEAFF

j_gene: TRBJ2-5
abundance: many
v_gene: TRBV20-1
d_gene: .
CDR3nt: TGCAGTGCTAGAGTCGTCCAAGAGACCCAGTACTTC
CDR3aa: CSARVVQETQYF

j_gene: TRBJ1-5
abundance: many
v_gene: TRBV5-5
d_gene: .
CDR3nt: TGTGCCAGCAGCCCTGGCGGGCAGTACAATCAGCCCCAGCATTTT
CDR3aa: CASSPGGQYNQPQHF

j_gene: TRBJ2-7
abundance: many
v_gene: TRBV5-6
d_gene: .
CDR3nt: TGTGCCAGCAGCTTAGGGCGTCCCGAGGGCCAGCAGTACTTC
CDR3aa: CASSLGRPEGQQYF

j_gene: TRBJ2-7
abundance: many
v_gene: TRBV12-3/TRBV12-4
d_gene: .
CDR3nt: TGTGCCAGCAGTTTATTCGAGGGGGCCTACGAGCAGTACTTC
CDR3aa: CASSLFEGAYEQYF

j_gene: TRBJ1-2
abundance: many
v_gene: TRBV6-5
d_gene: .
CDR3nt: TGTGCCAGCAGTAGGGCAGAATTATTCTATGGCTACACCTTC
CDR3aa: CASSRAELFYGYTF

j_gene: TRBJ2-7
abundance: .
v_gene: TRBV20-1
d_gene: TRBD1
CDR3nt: TGCAGTGCTAGAGATTGGCAGGGGGCGTGGGAGCAGTACTTC
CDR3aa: CSARDWQGAWEQYF

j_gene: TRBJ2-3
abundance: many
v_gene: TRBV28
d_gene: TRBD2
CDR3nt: TGTGCCAGCAGCTTAGCACTAGCGGGGGGCACAGATACGCAGTATTTT
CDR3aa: CASSLALAGGTDTQYF

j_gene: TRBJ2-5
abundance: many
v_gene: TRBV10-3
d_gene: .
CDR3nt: TGTGCCATCAGTGATTTCCAAGAGACCCAGTACTTC
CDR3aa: CAISDFQETQYF

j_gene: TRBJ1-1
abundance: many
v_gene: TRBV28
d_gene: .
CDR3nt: TGTGCCAGCAGTTCTCCCCCTTACACTGAAGCTTTCTTT
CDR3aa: CASSSPPYTEAFF

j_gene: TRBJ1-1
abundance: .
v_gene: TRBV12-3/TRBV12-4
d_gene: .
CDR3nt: TGTGCCAGCAGTTTTAGAAGCGAAGCTTTCTTT
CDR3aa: CASSFRSEAFF

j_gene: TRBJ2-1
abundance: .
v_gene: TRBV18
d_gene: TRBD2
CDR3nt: TGTGCCAGCTCACCCCTCGTAGCGGGGGGGACCTACAATGAGCAGTTCTTC
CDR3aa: CASSPLVAGGTYNEQFF

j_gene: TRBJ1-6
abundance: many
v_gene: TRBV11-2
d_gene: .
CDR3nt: TGTGCCAGCAGCTTAACAACAGGCGATTCACCCCTCCACTTT
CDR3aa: CASSLTTGDSPLHF

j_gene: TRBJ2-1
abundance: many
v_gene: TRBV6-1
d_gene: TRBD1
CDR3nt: TGTGCCAGCGTAGAAAGGCCGGGACAGGGGTCTGGTGAGCAGTTCTTC
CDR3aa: CASVERPGQGSGEQFF